A selection of T cell receptor beta chains follows, all from one sample in a study of T cells in localized non-small cell lung cancer. Libraries were prepared by immunoSEQ multiplex PCR; TCRdb keeps only in-frame clonotypes and omits some of them. The sample consists of about 26,000 clones, approximately 90% of them appearing once. The material was peripheral blood, obtained before any cancer treatment. These receptors all come from a female donor older than 55 with stage II squamous cell lung carcinoma. Both conserved end residues are part of each CDR3. Clone size is given for some rows only: seen once, a few or many times, or a class if the clone is expanded.

CDR3 protein,CDR3 length,V gene,J gene,clone size
CASSIGEVRTYNEQFF,16,TRBV19,TRBJ2-1,-
CASSPSSYNSPLHF,14,TRBV5-4,TRBJ1-6,-
CASSITVNQPQHF,13,TRBV19,TRBJ1-5,once
CASSLKPSTGELFF,14,TRBV7-2,TRBJ2-2,-
CASSLVRLGIPYGYTF,16,TRBV5-4,TRBJ1-2,-
CAGGTGGRGYTF,12,TRBV28,TRBJ1-2,-
CASSPWSGEQFF,12,TRBV7-8,TRBJ2-1,-
CASSLLPGLAGGPNTGEPFF,20,TRBV7-6,TRBJ2-2,-
CASTLGGTAGYGYTF,15,TRBV28,TRBJ1-2,-
CASSLGQGARTSYEQYF,17,TRBV7-9,TRBJ2-7,-
CAISETVGTPQFF,13,TRBV10-3,TRBJ2-1,-
CASSVLGQETQYF,13,TRBV27,TRBJ2-5,-
CASSPAVTEVGYTF,14,TRBV6-5,TRBJ1-2,-
CSGGGGSVEKLFF,13,TRBV29-1,TRBJ1-4,-
CASKKGTGPLTEAFF,15,TRBV2,TRBJ1-1,-
CATSRGPGYEQYF,13,TRBV15,TRBJ2-7,-
CASTPRGAEGTYGYTF,16,TRBV28,TRBJ1-2,-
CASSLGLGSGAETQYF,16,TRBV5-1,TRBJ2-5,-
CASSLGGQDGHF,12,TRBV11-2,TRBJ2-7,-
CASSTTGREAEAFF,14,TRBV7-9,TRBJ1-1,-
CASSSRQGVPDTQYF,15,TRBV6-5,TRBJ2-3,-
CASSLDRDQPQHF,13,TRBV4-2,TRBJ1-5,-
CASSISLSGANVLTF,15,TRBV2,TRBJ2-6,-
CATSRAWGTGPIGYTF,16,TRBV15,TRBJ1-2,-
CASSWTVGREAFF,13,TRBV5-1,TRBJ1-1,-
CASSLAPNTEAFF,13,TRBV7-2,TRBJ1-1,-
CASSTYTATNEKLFF,15,TRBV18,TRBJ1-4,-
CASSLLGHSSGNTIYF,16,TRBV5-1,TRBJ1-3,-
CASSPDEDRGDQPQHF,16,TRBV18,TRBJ1-5,few
CASSPGQGGTQYF,13,TRBV18,TRBJ2-5,-
CASSPGTSGGPSYEQYF,17,TRBV7-2,TRBJ2-7,once
CASSVVRGAGELFF,14,TRBV2,TRBJ2-2,-